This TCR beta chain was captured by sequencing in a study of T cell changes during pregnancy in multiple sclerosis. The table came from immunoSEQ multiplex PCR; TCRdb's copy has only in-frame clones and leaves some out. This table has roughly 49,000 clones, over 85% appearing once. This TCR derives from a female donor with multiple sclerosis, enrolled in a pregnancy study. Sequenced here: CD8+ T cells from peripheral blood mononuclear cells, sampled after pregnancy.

CDR3 region: CASSLYPGGDEAFF. The CDR3, as DNA: TGTGCCAGCAGTTTATACCCGGGGGGAGATGAAGCTTTCTTT. The gene calls are TRBV28 and TRBJ1-1, with a weak D call TRBD1 (5 bases). In germline, CDR1 is MDHEN, CDR2 SYDVKM. The CDR3 runs to 14 residues. V was trimmed by 1 base and J by 7 bases, leaving 13 bases between them.